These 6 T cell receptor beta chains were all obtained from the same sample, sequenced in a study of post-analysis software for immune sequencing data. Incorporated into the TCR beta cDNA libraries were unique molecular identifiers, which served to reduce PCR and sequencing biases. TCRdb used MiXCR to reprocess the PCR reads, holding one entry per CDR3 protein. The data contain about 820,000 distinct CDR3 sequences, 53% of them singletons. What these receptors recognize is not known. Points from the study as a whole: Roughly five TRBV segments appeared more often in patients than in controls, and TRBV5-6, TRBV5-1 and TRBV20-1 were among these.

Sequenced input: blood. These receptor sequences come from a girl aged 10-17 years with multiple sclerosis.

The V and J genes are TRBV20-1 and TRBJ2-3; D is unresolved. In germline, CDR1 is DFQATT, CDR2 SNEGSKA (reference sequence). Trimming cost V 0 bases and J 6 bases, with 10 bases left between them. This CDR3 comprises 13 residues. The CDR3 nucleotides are TGCAGTGCTAGAGATCCTCGAGGCGATACGCAGTATTTT. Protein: CSARDPRGDTQYF.

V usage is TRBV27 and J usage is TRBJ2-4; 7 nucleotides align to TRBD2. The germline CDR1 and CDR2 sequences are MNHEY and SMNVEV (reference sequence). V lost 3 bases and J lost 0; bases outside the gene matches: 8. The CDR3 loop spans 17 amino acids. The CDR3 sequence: CASSLVGGRPAKNIQYF. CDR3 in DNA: TGTGCCAGCAGTTTGGTGGGAGGGAGACCAGCCAAAAACATTCAGTACTTC.

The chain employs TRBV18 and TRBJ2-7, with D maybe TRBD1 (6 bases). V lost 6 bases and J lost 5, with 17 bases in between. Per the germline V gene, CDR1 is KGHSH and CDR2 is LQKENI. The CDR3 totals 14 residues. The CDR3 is CASSPASHRDEQYF. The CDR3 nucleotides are TGTGCCAGCTCGCCTGCCTCCCACAGGGACGAGCAGTACTTC.

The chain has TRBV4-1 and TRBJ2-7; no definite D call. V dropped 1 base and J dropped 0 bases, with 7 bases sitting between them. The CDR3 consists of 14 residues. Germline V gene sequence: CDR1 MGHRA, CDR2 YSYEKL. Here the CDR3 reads CASSQAATSYEQYF. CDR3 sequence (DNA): TGCGCCAGCAGCCAAGCGGCTACCTCCTACGAGCAGTACTTC.

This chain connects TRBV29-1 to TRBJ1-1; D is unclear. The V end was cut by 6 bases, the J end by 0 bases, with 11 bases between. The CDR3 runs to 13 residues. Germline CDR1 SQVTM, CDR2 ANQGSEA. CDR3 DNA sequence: TGCAGCGTGAGTAGAAGGATGAACACTGAAGCTTTCTTT. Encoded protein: CSVSRRMNTEAFF.

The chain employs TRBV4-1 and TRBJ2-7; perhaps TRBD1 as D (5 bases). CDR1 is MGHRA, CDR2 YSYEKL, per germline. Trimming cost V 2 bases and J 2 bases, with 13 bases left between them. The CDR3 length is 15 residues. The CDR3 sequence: CASSQTSGNPYEQYF. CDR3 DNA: TGCGCCAGCAGCCAAACGTCAGGGAATCCCTACGAGCAGTACTTC.